The 25 T cell receptor beta chains given below trace back to one sample, sequenced in a study of tumor and adjacent non-tumor tissue in lung cancer. Three rounds of nested PCR, following a modified ARM-PCR protocol, produced the TCRbeta library. Each CDR3 protein is one row after TCRdb ran MiXCR on the multiplex PCR reads. The data hold fewer than 100,000 distinct CDR3 sequences, with 72% observed a single time. RNA was extracted from bulk tissue without any cell sorting. Sequencing used lung tumor tissue. The receptors originated from a woman aged 40 to 49 with non-small cell lung cancer.

This clonotype was recorded many times. The V call is TRBV5-6, the J call TRBJ2-3, with 8 bases matching TRBD2. The length of the CDR3 is 16 residues. Germline V gives CDR1 SGHDT, CDR2 YYEEEE. V gave up 0 bases and J gave up 5 bases; unmatched junction bases: 8. The CDR3 nucleotides are TGTGCCAGCAGCTTGGGAGCGGGAGTTGAGAGAGATACGCAGTATTTT. Translating it yields CASSLGAGVERDTQYF.

The genes are TRBV29-1 and TRBJ2-1; 7 bases match TRBD1. Germline V CDR1 and CDR2: SQVTM, ANQGSEA. CDR3 length: 14 residues. CDR3 coding DNA: TGCAGTATTGCCGAGGGACAGATCTACAATGAGCAGTTCTTC. It is translated as CSIAEGQIYNEQFF.

A few counts support this clonotype. A clone one base away is much larger, so this may be a read error. The CDR3, as DNA: TGTGCCGCTGGGCGGGGGACCGTTCTTGAGCAGTTCTTC. It is translated as CAAGRGTVLEQFF. The V gene is TRBV6-1, the J gene TRBJ2-1; 7 nucleotides match TRBD2. The germline gives CDR1 MNHNS, CDR2 SASEGT. The CDR3 extends over 13 amino acids. After removal of 11 bases from V and 9 bases from J, the junction contained 13 bases not matched to a gene.

The chain links TRBV19 to TRBJ2-1; possibly TRBD1 for D (6 bases). The V and J ends lost 6 bases and 2 bases respectively, with 11 bases between them. CDR3 size: 14 residues. Germline CDR1 is LNHDA and CDR2 is SQIVND (reference sequence). The CDR3 nucleotides are TGTGCCAGTAGAAGGACAGAGACCTACAATGAGCAGTTCTTC. Its protein is CASRRTETYNEQFF.

On this clonotype: One end of the junction fails to match germline, which may point to a read error. The CDR3 reads CTSSLGLQHQGETHYF. Written as DNA, the CDR3 is TGTACCAGCAGCTTAGGACTACAGCATCAGGGGGAGACCCACTACTTC. The V call is TRBV11-2, the J call TRBJ2-5, with TRBD1 as a possible D gene (7 bases). Germline CDR1 reads SGHAT; CDR2 reads FQNNGV. This CDR3 spans 16 amino acids.

With regard to this clonotype: The CDR3 end shows no conserved phenylalanine or tryptophan, and so a read error is likely. The chain links TRBV12-3 or TRBV12-4 to TRBJ2-1, with TRBD2 matching 8 bases. This CDR3 comprises 14 residues. Trimming cost V 4 bases and J 4 bases; bases outside gene matches: 3. The CDR3 loop reads CASSWSSGYNEQFM. The CDR3 nucleotides are TGTGCCAGCAGTTGGTCTAGCGGGTACAATGAGCAGTTCATG.

This clonotype rates as medium-sized. This chain connects TRBV11-2 to TRBJ2-5, with 9 bases lining up with TRBD2. The CDR3 covers 16 residues. The V and J ends lost 10 bases and 5 bases, in that order; junction bases with no gene match: 17. CDR1 and CDR2 (germline): SGHAT, FQNNGV. The CDR3 loop reads CATNRLAEGGRETQYF. As DNA, the CDR3 is TGTGCCACCAACAGACTAGCGGAGGGGGGGCGGGAGACCCAGTACTTC.

This clonotype appeared a few times. One base away lies a much larger clone, so this may be a sequencing read error. The V and J genes are TRBV30 and TRBJ2-3, with 7 bases matching TRBD2. Germline loops: CDR1 GTSNPN, CDR2 SVGIG (reference sequence). The CDR3 runs 15 residues. V lost 1 base, J lost 4 bases, and 8 bases stayed unmatched. This chain's CDR3 is CAWSASGGGADTQYF. The CDR3, as DNA: TGTGCCTGGAGTGCTAGCGGCGGAGGCGCAGATACGCAGTATTTT. Looking up the rest from reference TRBV30 and TRBJ2-3 gives the full variable domain: SQTIHQWPATLVQPVGSPLSLECTVEGTSNPNLYWYRQAAGRGLQLLFYSVGIGQISSEVPQNLSASRPQDRQFILSSKKLLLSDSGFYLCAWSASGGGADTQYFGPGTRLTVL.

In this sample, this clonotype turned up once. This may be a read error: a much more frequent sequence differs by one nucleotide. The rearrangement uses TRBV28 and TRBJ2-1; D is perhaps TRBD1 (6 bases). CDR3 size: 16 residues. V was shortened by 5 bases and J by 8 bases, with 22 bases between the two germline ends. The germline V gene encodes CDR1 MDHEN and CDR2 SYDVKM. The CDR3 sequence is CASSAGDTSRGYEQFF. The CDR3, as DNA: TGTGCCAGCAGTGCAGGGGACACTTCCAGGGGATATGAGCAGTTCTTC.

This clonotype was seen a few times. The chain recombines TRBV10-2 with TRBJ1-6; possible D gene TRBD1, 6 bases. V lost 3 bases, J lost 6 bases, and 15 bases lay in between. The CDR3 is 16 amino acids. CDR1 and CDR2 from the germline V gene are WSHSY and SAAADI. The CDR3 bases are TGCGCCAGCAGTGATGAGAGCGGGGGCAGTAATTCACCCCTCCACTTT. As protein: CASSDESGGSNSPLHF.

The chain couples TRBV11-2 to TRBJ1-2, with D maybe TRBD1 (6 bases). V shed 7 bases and J shed 6 bases, with 21 bases lying between them. Germline V gene data show CDR1 as SGHAT and CDR2 as FQNNGV. CDR3 size: 15 residues. Written as DNA, the CDR3 is TGTGCCAGCAACCCGACGGGCAGGGGCGTACATGGCTACACCTTC. The encoded protein is CASNPTGRGVHGYTF.

V gene TRBV12-3 or TRBV12-4 combines with J gene TRBJ2-3, with a possible D match to TRBD2 (5 bases). The CDR3 runs to 16 residues. The ends were cut back, 5 bases at V and 3 bases at J, with 18 bases in the middle. The CDR3: CASSLGVALGTDTQYF. The CDR3 DNA follows: TGTGCCAGCAGTCTCGGGGTAGCCTTGGGGACAGATACGCAGTATTTT.

V and J are TRBV6-1 and TRBJ2-7, with 7 nucleotides matching TRBD1. There are 14 residues in the CDR3. Trimming removed 9 bases from V and 4 bases from J; junction bases left unmatched: 12. CDR1 MNHNS and CDR2 SASEGT come from the germline V gene. For the CDR3, the DNA is TGTGCCAGTAATAATTCACAGGGGTTATACGAGCAGTACTTC. Translating gives CASNNSQGLYEQYF.

This clonotype was counted only a few times. The V and J genes are TRBV25-1 and TRBJ2-7; 14 bases fit TRBD2. Germline V gene lookup returns CDR1 MGHDK and CDR2 SYGVNS. The CDR3 totals 16 residues. Trimming removed 4 bases from V and 2 bases from J; junction bases left unmatched: 4. CDR3 sequence reads: CASSGGTSGSAYEQYF. The CDR3 nucleotides are TGTGCCAGCAGTGGAGGGACTAGCGGGAGTGCCTACGAGCAGTACTTC.

Notes on this clonotype: No conserved phenylalanine or tryptophan ends this CDR3, so it is likely a read error. The limits of the CDR3 on the DNA are not certain, so only TCRdb's listed CDR3 is given. This chain links TRBV6-1 with TRBJ2-2; the table's D call, TRBD2, was not checked against the DNA. Germline CDR1 MNHNS, CDR2 SASEGT. The CDR3 adds up to 18 amino acids, both ends counted. The CDR3 protein is CASSEQMSRTSFTGELSS.

This clonotype has ten or more counts. The J gene is TRBJ2-7, the V gene TRBV6-5; a possible D gene is TRBD1 (5 bases). Germline V lookup: CDR1 MNHEY, CDR2 SVGAGI. Trimming left V 2 bases short and J 6 bases short, with 20 bases between. This CDR3 is built from 16 residues. The CDR3 DNA sequence: TGTGCCAGCAGTTACACTCTCGGTCCGCAGGGCGGCGAGCAGTACTTC. The encoded protein is CASSYTLGPQGGEQYF.

Points on this clonotype: A junction boundary mismatches the germline segment, possibly from a read error. The chain couples TRBV6-6 to TRBJ1-6, with D maybe TRBD1 (5 bases). Germline V gene data show CDR1 as MNHNY and CDR2 as SVGAGI (reference sequence). This CDR3 is 16 amino acids long. The CDR3 DNA follows: TGTGCCAGCAGTTATGGGGATAGGGGAAATAATTCACCTCTCCACTTT. Its protein is CASSYGDRGNNSPLHF.

This clonotype was found many times. V usage is TRBV19 and J usage is TRBJ2-2; D is uncertain. Germline V gene sequence: CDR1 LNHDA, CDR2 SQIVND (reference sequence). Trimming stripped 7 bases from V and 4 bases from J, with 10 bases between. The CDR3 sequence is 13 residues long. DNA of the CDR3: TGTGCCAGTACCGAACAGTTCACCGGGGAGCTGTTTTTT. Its protein product is CASTEQFTGELFF. Full variable domain (missing parts from reference TRBV19 and TRBJ2-2): DGGITQSPKYLFRKEGQNVTLSCEQNLNHDAMYWYRQDPGQGLRLIYYSQIVNDFQKGDIAEGYSVSREKKESFPLTVTSAQKNPTAFYLCASTEQFTGELFFGEGSRLTVL.

This clonotype was detected once. This sequence joins TRBV11-2 and TRBJ2-3; D gene uncertain. The tail of the sequence fits TRBJ1-5 better, so the J call may be wrong. CDR3 length equals 14 residues. Per germline, CDR1 SGHAT and CDR2 FQNNGV. The chain's CDR3 is CASSPLSAADTQHF. The DNA for the CDR3 is TGTGCCAGTAGCCCTCTAAGCGCGGCAGATACTCAGCATTTT.

A word on this clonotype: The conserved closing phenylalanine or tryptophan is absent in this CDR3, likely reflecting a read error. The DNA is left out, because the CDR3 cannot be placed on it with certainty; the CDR3 is given as TCRdb lists it. The chain couples TRBV11-2 to TRBJ2-3; the table calls TRBD2, which could not be checked here. Germline CDR1 reads SGHAT; CDR2 reads FQNNGV. The CDR3 extends over 15 residues, inclusive of both ends. CDR3 amino acids: CASGSLAGGTDTQYS.

This clonotype is labeled medium-sized (0.01 to 0.1%). The V call is TRBV11-2, the J call TRBJ2-1; D possibly uses TRBD1 or TRBD2 (5 bases each). This CDR3 has 15 amino acids. CDR1 SGHAT and CDR2 FQNNGV come from the germline V gene. Deletions cut 5 bases from V and 2 bases from J, with 13 bases between. CDR3 residues: CASSLGPATYNEQFF. CDR3 nucleotides: TGTGCCAGCAGCCTGGGACCAGCAACCTACAATGAGCAGTTCTTC.

The rearrangement joins TRBV7-9 to TRBJ2-3; perhaps TRBD2 as D (6 bases). Germline CDR1 SEHNR, CDR2 FQNEAQ (reference sequence). This CDR3 has 15 residues. Trimming shortened V by 5 bases and J by 4 bases, and 16 bases separated the two germline ends. The CDR3 protein is CASSEWSSAADTQYF. In nucleotides, the CDR3 is TGTGCCAGCAGCGAATGGTCTAGCGCAGCAGATACGCAGTATTTT.

This clonotype appeared a few times. It may be a read error: a sequence one base away is much more abundant. This chain connects TRBV6-5 to TRBJ2-5; 9 nucleotides line up with TRBD2. J was trimmed by 4 bases and V by 2 bases; bases with no gene match: 2. Germline CDR1 is MNHEY and CDR2 is SVGAGI. The CDR3 runs 14 residues. CDR3 sequence: CASSYLAGRETQYF. For the CDR3, the DNA is TGTGCCAGCAGTTACCTAGCGGGGCGAGAGACCCAGTACTTC.

Note on this clonotype: This may be a read error, as it is one base from a much larger clone. V gene TRBV13 combines with J gene TRBJ1-6; TRBD1 might be the D (6 bases). Germline loops: CDR1 PRHDT, CDR2 FYEKMQ (reference sequence). The CDR3 extends over 18 amino acids. The DNA of the CDR3 is TGTGCCAGCAGCTTAGTCCAGGGGTGGGGAGGAGAGGATTCACCCCTCCAGTTT. Amino acids: CASSLVQGWGGEDSPLQF. Full variable domain (remainder filled in from reference TRBV13 and TRBJ1-6): AAGVIQSPRHLIKEKRETATLKCYPIPRHDTVYWYQQGPGQDPQFLISFYEKMQSDKGSIPDRFSAQQFSDYHSELNMSSLELGDSALYFCASSLVQGWGGEDSPLQFGNGTRLTVT.

Turning to this clonotype: Given a much more abundant clone one base away, this may be a read error. This chain joins TRBV7-9 and TRBJ2-5, with 14 bases lining up with TRBD2. The CDR3 runs to 17 residues. Germline CDR1 reads SEHNR; CDR2 reads FQNEAQ (reference sequence). Written as DNA, the CDR3 is TGTGCCAGCAGCTCCCGACTAGCGGGAGGGGAGCGGGAGATCCAGTACTTC. Amino acids: CASSSRLAGGEREIQYF.